Shown below are 13 T cell receptor beta chains from a single sample sequenced in a study of regulatory T cells in long-lasting Graves disease. This sample's time point: newly diagnosed GD, antithyroid drugs for less than 3 months. There was RNA extracted from PBMCs, and the TCR library was made from it. Sequencing libraries for TCR beta were prepared with iRepertoire HTBI primers and Arm-PCR of CDR3 regions. MiXCR, run by TCRdb on the multiplex PCR reads, gives a single entry per CDR3 protein. Of about 220,000 distinct CDR3 sequences listed, roughly 19% are singletons. A further study also used this sample, focusing on T cells in Graves' hyperthyroidism and ophthalmopathy.

This specimen was peripheral blood mononuclear cells (PBMCs), taken at new diagnosis, from a patient treated with antithyroid drugs. These receptor sequences come from a woman aged 25 to 39 with Graves disease.

This clonotype was observed at least ten times. The chain uses TRBV20-1 and TRBJ2-3; TRBD2 aligns across 10 bases. CDR3 size: 17 residues. From germline, CDR1 is DFQATT and CDR2 SNEGSKA (reference sequence). Trimming cost V 4 bases and J 0 bases; bases outside gene matches: 10. The CDR3 DNA reads TGCAGTGCTACCCCTAGCGGGGGCCCCCTCAGCACAGATACGCAGTATTTT. Protein: CSATPSGGPLSTDTQYF.

In its sample, this clonotype was seen many times. The chain links TRBV10-2 to TRBJ2-1, with 11 bases aligning to TRBD2. The CDR3 length is 15 residues. V shed 8 bases, J shed 4 bases, and the junction held 7 bases outside the gene matches. Germline V gene lookup returns CDR1 WSHSY and CDR2 SAAADI. CDR3 sequence reads: CASGDTSGGYNEQFF. Written as DNA, the CDR3 is TGCGCCAGCGGGGACACTAGCGGGGGTTACAATGAGCAGTTCTTC.

This clonotype was seen many times. V gene TRBV19 combines with J gene TRBJ1-1; tentatively, D is TRBD1 (5 bases). With 1 base removed from V and 0 bases from J, the gap between germline ends came to 9 bases. CDR1 and CDR2 (germline): LNHDA, SQIVND (reference sequence). The CDR3 extends over 15 amino acids. The CDR3 DNA reads as TGTGCCAGTAGTATAGGGGCAGGGATGAACACTGAAGCTTTCTTT. It codes for CASSIGAGMNTEAFF.

In this sample, this clonotype turned up many times. The V call is TRBV24-1, the J call TRBJ2-2; D is perhaps TRBD2 (6 bases). Germline assignment: CDR1 KGHDR and CDR2 SFDVKD. Trimming removed 1 base from V and 3 bases from J, with 11 bases in between. The CDR3 has 16 amino acids. The CDR3 coding sequence is TGTGCCACCAGTGATTTTTCGCGGGGAGACACCGGGGAGCTGTTTTTT. The encoded protein is CATSDFSRGDTGELFF.

This clonotype was found a few times. V is TRBV5-4 and J is TRBJ2-7, with 10 positions matching TRBD1. The CDR3 has 15 amino acids. Losses at the gene ends were 4 bases for V and 3 bases for J; bases not matched to a gene: 7. Germline V gene sequence: CDR1 SGHNT, CDR2 YYREEE (reference sequence). Here the CDR3 DNA reads TGTGCCAGCAGCGCTTCGACAGGGGGCGGCTACGAGCAGTACTTC. Its protein is CASSASTGGGYEQYF.

This clonotype was seen ten or more times. This rearrangement joins TRBV5-1 to TRBJ2-3; 8 positions agree with TRBD2. The V and J ends lost 4 bases and 4 bases, in that order; junction bases with no gene match: 8. The CDR3 consists of 15 residues. The germline V gene encodes CDR1 SGHRS and CDR2 YFSETQ. CDR3 DNA sequence: TGCGCCAGCAGCCTGGCGCGGCGGGAGGCAGATACGCAGTATTTT. Amino acids: CASSLARREADTQYF.

This clonotype was picked up many times. The chain recombines TRBV25-1 with TRBJ2-5, with 7 bases lining up with TRBD2. There are 15 residues in the CDR3. Germline V gene sequence: CDR1 MGHDK, CDR2 SYGVNS. V lost 2 bases, J lost 1 base, and 4 bases stayed unmatched. The CDR3 protein is CASSEASSGQETQYF. The CDR3 nucleotides read TGTGCCAGCAGTGAAGCCTCTAGCGGCCAAGAGACCCAGTACTTC.

This clonotype occurred many times. The V and J genes are TRBV20-1 and TRBJ2-3; tentatively, D is TRBD1 or TRBD2 (5 bases each). The V end was cut by 6 bases, the J end by 6 bases, with 16 bases between. Germline CDR1 is DFQATT and CDR2 is SNEGSKA (reference sequence). The CDR3 totals 13 residues. CDR3 in DNA: TGCAGTGCCCCGGGACGCGCCCGGGATACGCAGTATTTT. Its translation: CSAPGRARDTQYF.

This clonotype was seen repeatedly, ten times or more. This chain joins TRBV28 and TRBJ1-2, with 7 bases identical to TRBD1. V trimming: 6 bases; J trimming: 7 bases; junction bases outside the gene matches: 2. Germline values: CDR1 MDHEN, CDR2 SYDVKM. CDR3 length: 11 amino acids. CDR3 coding DNA: TGTGCCAGCAGGCACAGGGGTGGCTACACCTTC. This sequence encodes CASRHRGGYTF.

The table lists this clonotype with many counts. A junction end diverges from the germline sequence, so it may reflect a read error. This chain joins TRBV27 and TRBJ1-3; no clear D. The germline CDR1 and CDR2 sequences are MNHEY and SMNVEV (reference sequence). The CDR3 covers 15 residues. For the CDR3, the DNA is TGTGCCAGCAGTGTATCGGGATCCTCTGGAAACACCATATATTTT. It specifies CASSVSGSSGNTIYF.

This clonotype was counted ten times or more. This chain joins TRBV27 and TRBJ1-1; D perhaps matches TRBD1 (5 bases). V was pared by 5 bases and J by 4 bases, with 11 bases between. The germline V gene encodes CDR1 MNHEY and CDR2 SMNVEV (reference sequence). The CDR3 totals 13 residues. The DNA of the CDR3 is TGTGCCAGCAGTCTTGGGACGGTCACTGAAGCTTTCTTT. Its translation: CASSLGTVTEAFF.

To note about this clonotype: A read error is possible here, since a much larger clone lies one base away. This chain uses TRBV4-1 with TRBJ1-3, with no clear D. The CDR3 is made up of 16 amino acids. Germline assignment: CDR1 MGHRA and CDR2 YSYEKL. This chain's CDR3 is CASSQGADYSGNTVYF. The CDR3 coding sequence is TGCGCCAGCAGCCAAGGGGCAGACTACTCTGGAAACACCGTATATTTT.

This clonotype was seen ten or more times. The rearrangement links TRBV5-1 to TRBJ2-1; 11 nucleotides match TRBD2. The CDR3 is 19 residues long. J lost 7 bases, V lost 0 bases, and 15 bases had no gene match. The germline CDR1 and CDR2 sequences are SGHRS and YFSETQ. The chain's CDR3 is CASSLARRLAGPVGNEQFF. In nucleotides, the CDR3 is TGCGCCAGCAGCTTGGCCCGGAGACTAGCGGGACCCGTGGGGAATGAGCAGTTCTTC.